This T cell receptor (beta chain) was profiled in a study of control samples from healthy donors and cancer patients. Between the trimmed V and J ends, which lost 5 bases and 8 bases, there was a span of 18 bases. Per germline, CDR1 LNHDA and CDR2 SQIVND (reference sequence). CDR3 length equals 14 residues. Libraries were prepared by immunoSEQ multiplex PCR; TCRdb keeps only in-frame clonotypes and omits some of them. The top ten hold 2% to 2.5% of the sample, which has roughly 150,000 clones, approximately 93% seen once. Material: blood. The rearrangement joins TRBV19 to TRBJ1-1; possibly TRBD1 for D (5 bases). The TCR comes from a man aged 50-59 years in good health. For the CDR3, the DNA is TGTGCCAGTAGTCCCTCCAGAGGGGCGCGGGAAGCTTTCTTT. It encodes CASSPSRGAREAFF. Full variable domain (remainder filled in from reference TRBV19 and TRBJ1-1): DGGITQSPKYLFRKEGQNVTLSCEQNLNHDAMYWYRQDPGQGLRLIYYSQIVNDFQKGDIAEGYSVSREKKESFPLTVTSAQKNPTAFYLCASSPSRGAREAFFGQGTRLTVV.